This TCR beta chain was sequenced in a study of blood T cells in healthy people across ages. The CDR3 has 16 amino acids. Trimming took 4 bases from V and 1 from J, leaving 14 bases between them. Germline CDR1 and CDR2: DFQATT and SNEGSKA (reference sequence). Primers used in a second PCR of about 7 to 12 cycles were a sample-barcoded 5' primer and a J-beta primer mix. One entry per CDR3 protein results from TCRdb running MiXCR on the 5' RACE reads. This sample carries approximately 1.5 million distinct CDR3 sequences, around 40% of them seen once, and the ten largest clones take about 4%. In this sample, this clonotype turned up a few times.

The TCR comes from a woman in her late teens or twenties in good health. The sequenced material came from blood. The gene calls are TRBV20-1 and TRBJ1-6; D uncertain. CDR3 residues: CSATTIVGSYNSPLHF. DNA for the CDR3: TGCAGTGCTACCACGATAGTTGGTTCCTATAATTCACCCCTCCACTTT.